This passage covers 19 T cell receptor beta chains from one sample sequenced in a study of cytomegalovirus exposure and HLA in healthy donors. Amplification used 60 Vbeta primers and 13 Jbeta primers. Generated by immunoSEQ multiplex PCR, the TCRdb table keeps only in-frame clones and is missing some. The sample includes about 120,000 clones, 65% to 85% of them seen just once. Source material: PBMCs. The receptors derive from a man aged 45 to 65 in good health and CMV-seronegative.

The V and J genes are TRBV5-1 and TRBJ2-3; D ambiguous. The ends were cut back, 0 bases at V and 2 bases at J, with 10 bases in the middle. This CDR3 comprises 15 residues. Looked up from germline, CDR1 is SGHRS and CDR2 is YFSETQ. DNA for the CDR3: TGCGCCAGCAGCTTGGAAGCCACCCCCACAGATACGCAGTATTTT. Residues: CASSLEATPTDTQYF.

V and J are TRBV5-4 and TRBJ2-5; 8 positions match TRBD1. Per germline, CDR1 SGHNT and CDR2 YYREEE (reference sequence). V lost 5 bases, J lost 5 bases, and 8 bases stayed unmatched. CDR3 length: 14 residues. As DNA, the CDR3 is TGTGCCAGCAGAGGGGACAGGAGTTGGGAGACCCAGTACTTC. Protein: CASRGDRSWETQYF.

This clone was observed a single time. This chain uses TRBV11-1 with TRBJ1-1; perhaps TRBD1 as D (6 bases). Trimming left V 4 bases short and J 0 bases short, with 18 bases between. The germline V gene has CDR1 SGHAT and CDR2 FQDESV (reference sequence). The CDR3 is 17 residues long. This CDR3 is CASSSWGGGLMNTEAFF. CDR3 nucleotide sequence: TGTGCCAGCAGCTCATGGGGAGGGGGGCTGATGAACACTGAAGCTTTCTTT.

The rearrangement joins TRBV5-1 to TRBJ2-7; 8 positions match TRBD1. The germline V gene encodes CDR1 SGHRS and CDR2 YFSETQ. The CDR3 is 16 amino acids. Trimming took 0 bases from V and 0 from J; bases not matched to a gene: 5. CDR3 in DNA: TGCGCCAGCAGCTTGGCCGGGACAGGAGTCTCCTACGAGCAGTACTTC. Its translation: CASSLAGTGVSYEQYF.

This clone was detected a few times. V gene TRBV9 combines with J gene TRBJ2-2; no clear D gene. Per germline, CDR1 SGDLS and CDR2 YYNGEE. The CDR3 extends over 13 amino acids. V lost 0 bases, J lost 6 bases, and 6 bases lay in between. The CDR3 region has the DNA TGTGCCAGCAGCGTAGCCCCGGCCGGGGAGCTGTTTTTT. Protein product: CASSVAPAGELFF.

This clone was detected a few times. The rearrangement links TRBV4-3 to TRBJ2-2; D gene ambiguous. Trimming stripped 4 bases from V and 4 bases from J, with 13 bases between. The CDR3 length is 15 residues. The V gene's germline CDR1 is LGHNA and CDR2 YSLEER. The CDR3 bases are TGCGCCAGCAGCCGTCTAGAATCGGCCACCGGGGAGCTGTTTTTT. It is translated as CASSRLESATGELFF.

V gene TRBV27 combines with J gene TRBJ1-1; 9 bases line up with TRBD1. With 5 bases clipped from V and 1 base from J, the junction kept 11 bases outside the gene matches. Germline-derived CDR1 and CDR2 are MNHEY and SMNVEV (reference sequence). This CDR3 region has 17 residues. The CDR3 here is CASSPLGTGIGNTEAFF. DNA for the CDR3: TGTGCCAGCAGTCCCCTGGGGACAGGGATCGGGAACACTGAAGCTTTCTTT.

V usage is TRBV28 and J usage is TRBJ2-7; 10 bases agree with TRBD2. The CDR3 contains 16 residues. With 1 base clipped from V and 3 bases from J, the junction kept 6 bases outside the gene matches. CDR1 MDHEN and CDR2 SYDVKM come from the germline V gene. The CDR3 reads CASSLFASGRDYEQYF. Here the CDR3 DNA reads TGTGCCAGCAGTTTATTTGCTAGCGGGAGAGACTACGAGCAGTACTTC.

Only one count was recorded for this clone. The chain is built from TRBV6-5 and TRBJ2-7, with D perhaps TRBD1 (5 bases). This CDR3 has 13 residues. Germline CDR1 MNHEY, CDR2 SVGAGI. V was shortened by 0 bases and J by 7 bases, with 10 bases between the two germline ends. For the CDR3, the DNA is TGTGCCAGCAGTTACTCGACAGCGTGTGAGCAGTACTTC. This gives the protein CASSYSTACEQYF.

This chain's CDR3 is CASSLEQGAFGELFF. The CDR3 nucleotides read TGCGCCAGCAGCTTAGAACAGGGGGCTTTCGGGGAGCTGTTTTTT. The chain combines TRBV5-1 with TRBJ2-2; 9 bases map to TRBD1. V shed 2 bases and J 7 bases; nucleotides not matched to a gene: 6. The CDR3 has 15 amino acids. Germline V lookup: CDR1 SGHRS, CDR2 YFSETQ.

The chain combines TRBV4-3 with TRBJ1-1; no definite D call. Trimming removed 2 bases at V and 2 bases at J, with 9 bases between. Germline V gene data show CDR1 as LGHNA and CDR2 as YSLEER. The CDR3 loop spans 14 amino acids. The CDR3 spells CASSQNRENTEAFF. Written as DNA, the CDR3 is TGCGCCAGCAGCCAAAACCGGGAAAACACTGAAGCTTTCTTT.

The rearrangement uses TRBV5-1 and TRBJ1-4; 9 nucleotides line up with TRBD1. The CDR3 loop spans 15 amino acids. Germline assignment: CDR1 SGHRS and CDR2 YFSETQ. J gave up 8 bases and V 4 bases, and 9 bases lay outside the gene matches. As DNA, the CDR3 is TGCGCCAGCAGCCTAACAGGGGGCGCCGGAGAAAAACTGTTTTTT. Encoded protein: CASSLTGGAGEKLFF.

The chain links TRBV10-3 to TRBJ1-1, with no clear D. In germline, CDR1 is ENHRY, CDR2 SYGVKD. The ends were cut back, 3 bases at V and 6 bases at J, with 17 bases in the middle. This CDR3 contains 15 residues. The CDR3 region is CAISDSAGKRSEAFF. Here the CDR3 DNA reads TGTGCCATCAGTGATAGTGCGGGGAAGAGGTCTGAAGCTTTCTTT.

The chain couples TRBV27 to TRBJ1-4; 8 bases line up with TRBD1. The CDR3 totals 14 residues. Germline CDR1 is MNHEY and CDR2 is SMNVEV (reference sequence). The ends lost 5 bases at V and 8 bases at J; junction bases unmatched: 7. The CDR3 DNA reads TGTGCCAGCAGTCGGACAGGGTCCCGCGAAAAACTGTTTTTT. As protein: CASSRTGSREKLFF.

This chain joins TRBV30 and TRBJ2-7; possible D gene TRBD2, 6 bases. The CDR3 has 13 amino acids. The V gene lost 3 bases and the J gene lost 0 bases, with 9 bases spanning the gap. Germline CDR1 reads GTSNPN; CDR2 reads SVGIG (reference sequence). Here the CDR3 DNA reads TGTGCCTGGAGCGCGGGGTACTCCTACGAGCAGTACTTC. Translating it yields CAWSAGYSYEQYF.

The rearrangement links TRBV4-1 to TRBJ2-5; 14 bases are a match to TRBD2. CDR1 and CDR2 from the germline V gene are MGHRA and YSYEKL. Trimming at V came to 3 bases and at J to 1 base, leaving 13 bases not matched to a gene. This CDR3 region has 20 residues. CDR3 protein: CASSQIGTSGSRGFQETQYF. The CDR3 DNA follows: TGCGCCAGCAGCCAGATTGGGACTAGCGGGAGCAGGGGGTTCCAAGAGACCCAGTACTTC.

The chain couples TRBV5-1 to TRBJ1-3, with a possible D match to TRBD1 (5 bases). Germline values: CDR1 SGHRS, CDR2 YFSETQ. V gave up 1 base and J gave up 1 base, with 9 bases separating them. CDR3 length: 15 amino acids. The CDR3 DNA sequence: TGCGCCAGCAGCTTGCAGGGTTTGTCTGGAAACACCATATATTTT. As protein: CASSLQGLSGNTIYF.

V is TRBV5-4 and J is TRBJ2-1, with 15 bases aligning to TRBD2. Germline-derived CDR1 and CDR2 are SGHNT and YYREEE (reference sequence). The CDR3 runs 18 residues. The J segment lost 4 bases and the V segment lost 0 bases, leaving 5 bases of the junction unmatched. The CDR3 loop reads CASSLGPGLAGGYNEQFF. The CDR3 DNA follows: TGTGCCAGCAGCTTGGGACCGGGACTAGCGGGGGGTTACAATGAGCAGTTCTTC.

This chain uses TRBV10-2 with TRBJ2-1; TRBD2 agrees at 10 bases. Trimming cost V 6 bases and J 4 bases; bases outside gene matches: 6. This CDR3 is built from 15 residues. Germline V gene data show CDR1 as WSHSY and CDR2 as SAAADI. The CDR3 nucleotides read TGCGCCAGCAGAGACCCTAGCGGGGGTTACAATGAGCAGTTCTTC. The encoded protein is CASRDPSGGYNEQFF.